This T cell receptor (beta chain) was recorded in a study of CD4 T cells in relation to SARS-CoV-2 and coronaviruses. Study-level background: ViraFEST: roughly 9-day antigen culture of PBMCs, then TCR beta CDR3 sequencing. Controls used an HIV-1 Nef peptide pool or no peptide.

CD4+ T cells from unexposed donors were obtained before the COVID-19 pandemic (2011-2018). Isolation of CD4+ T cells took place after about 10 days in culture. Using immunoSEQ multiplex PCR, the repertoire was profiled, and TCRdb retains in-frame clones only, with some absent. The data show about 20,000 clones, 60% to 80% seen once. Study-wide results and caveats: Crossreactivity was assessed only for spike protein, not other viral proteins.

On this clone: Its target is not known.

The CDR3 covers 16 residues. Per the germline V gene, CDR1 is PRHDT and CDR2 is FYEKMQ (reference sequence). After removal of 10 bases from V and 0 bases from J, the junction contained 11 bases not matched to a gene. The chain uses TRBV13 and TRBJ1-4; 7 positions match TRBD1. Sequencing input: CD4+ T cells from PBMCs, cultured in vitro. The sequence was collected from a human donor in good health. The CDR3 reads CATRQGGATTNEKLFF. DNA for the CDR3: TGTGCCACCAGACAGGGAGGAGCCACAACTAATGAAAAACTGTTTTTT.